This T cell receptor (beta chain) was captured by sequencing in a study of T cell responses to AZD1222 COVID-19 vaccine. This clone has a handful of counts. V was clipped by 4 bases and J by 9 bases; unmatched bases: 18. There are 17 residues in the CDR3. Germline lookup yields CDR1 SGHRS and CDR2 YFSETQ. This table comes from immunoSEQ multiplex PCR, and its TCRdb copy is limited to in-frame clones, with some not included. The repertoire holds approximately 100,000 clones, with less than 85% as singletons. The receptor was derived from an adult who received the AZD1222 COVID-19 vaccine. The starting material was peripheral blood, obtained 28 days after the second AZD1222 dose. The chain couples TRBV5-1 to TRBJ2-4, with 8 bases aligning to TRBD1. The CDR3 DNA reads TGCGCCAGCAGCCGGGAGACAGGGGCCGCCAGGGGTACCATTCAGTACTTC. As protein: CASSRETGAARGTIQYF.